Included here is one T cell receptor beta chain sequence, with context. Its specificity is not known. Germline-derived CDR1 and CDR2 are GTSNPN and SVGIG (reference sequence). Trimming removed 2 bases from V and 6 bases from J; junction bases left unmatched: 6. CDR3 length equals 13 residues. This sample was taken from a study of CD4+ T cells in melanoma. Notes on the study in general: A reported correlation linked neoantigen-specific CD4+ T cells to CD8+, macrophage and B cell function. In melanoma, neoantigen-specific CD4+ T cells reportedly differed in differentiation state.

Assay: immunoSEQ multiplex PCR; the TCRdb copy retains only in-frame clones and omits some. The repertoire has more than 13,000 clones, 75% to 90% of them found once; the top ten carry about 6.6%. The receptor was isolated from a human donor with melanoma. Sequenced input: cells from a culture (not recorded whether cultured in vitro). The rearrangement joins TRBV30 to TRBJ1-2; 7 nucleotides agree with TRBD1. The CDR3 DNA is TGTGCCTGGAGTAGGGGGCCCGGCAATGGCTACACCTTC. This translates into CAWSRGPGNGYTF.